This is a list of T cell receptor beta chains from one sample in a study of patients and donors after allogeneic stem cell transplantation. TCRdb reprocessed the RT-PCR reads with MiXCR, giving one entry per CDR3 protein. The table has hundreds of thousands of distinct CDR3 sequences, 16% seen once. Sequencing was done on a sample of blood, either unsorted or a sorted T cell fraction (not recorded which). These receptors were taken from a human donor who was either an allogeneic HSCT recipient or a stem cell or donor lymphocyte infusion donor (not recorded which). It is not recorded whose cells these are; they may come from a transplant donor. CDR3s include the opening cysteine and the closing phenylalanine or tryptophan. A D gene is named only where the DNA matches it firmly. Not all rows give a size; the values are once, few, many and, for expanded clones, a class.

V gene	D gene	clone size	J gene	CDR3 protein	CDR3 DNA
TRBV7-2	-	-	TRBJ2-3	CASSLSGFMGTQYF	TGTGCCAGCAGCTTGTCTGGATTCATGGGGACGCAGTATTTT
TRBV12-3/TRBV12-4	TRBD1	-	TRBJ1-2	CASSLKGQGNYGYTF	TGTGCCAGCAGTTTAAAAGGACAGGGTAACTATGGCTACACCTTC
TRBV5-8	-	few	TRBJ1-1	CASSLRPRGAEAFF	TGTGCCAGCAGCTTGAGGCCCCGAGGGGCTGAAGCTTTCTTT
TRBV2	TRBD2	few	TRBJ2-1	CASTKTGTSVVNEQFF	TGTGCCAGCACCAAAACCGGGACTAGCGTGGTAAATGAGCAGTTCTTC
TRBV12-3/TRBV12-4	TRBD2	many	TRBJ2-2	CASSFPAGVNTGELFF	TGTGCCAGCAGTTTCCCAGCGGGGGTGAACACCGGGGAGCTGTTTTTT
TRBV4-3	TRBD1	-	TRBJ2-5	CASSQEARGRETQYF	TGCGCCAGCAGCCAAGAAGCTAGGGGGCGGGAGACCCAGTACTTC
TRBV7-9	-	many	TRBJ2-1	CASSLGRLGYNEQFF	TGTGCCAGCAGCTTAGGTCGGCTGGGCTACAATGAGCAGTTCTTC
TRBV3-1	-	-	TRBJ2-7	CASSQDTHEQYF	TGTGCCAGCAGCCAAGATACCCACGAGCAGTACTTC
TRBV5-1	-	-	TRBJ2-5	CASSEINQATQYF	TGCGCCAGCAGCGAAATAAATCAGGCGACCCAGTACTTC
TRBV7-8	TRBD2	once	TRBJ2-3	CASSLKASGGAPTDTQYF	TGTGCCAGCAGCTTGAAAGCTAGCGGGGGGGCTCCGACAGATACGCAGTATTTT
TRBV7-9	TRBD2	many	TRBJ2-1	CASSFFVLAGARNEQFF	TGTGCCAGCAGCTTCTTCGTACTAGCGGGGGCCCGCAATGAGCAGTTCTTC
TRBV10-3	TRBD1	-	TRBJ2-6	CAMRTGGSGANVLTF	TGTGCCATGAGGACAGGGGGGTCTGGGGCCAACGTCCTGACTTTC
TRBV20-1	TRBD2	many	TRBJ2-5	CSARDRRGTRYQETQYF	TGCAGTGCTAGAGATCGTAGAGGGACTAGGTATCAAGAGACCCAGTACTTC
TRBV2	-	-	TRBJ1-2	CASRPRDLLRGYTF	TGTGCCAGCAGGCCCCGGGACCTACTGCGGGGCTACACCTTC
TRBV6-1	TRBD1	-	TRBJ1-6	CASTARQGGSPLHF	TGTGCCAGCACCGCCCGGCAGGGGGGTTCACCCCTCCACTTT
TRBV4-3	TRBD2	few	TRBJ2-2	CASSQGFGGATGELFF	TGCGCCAGCAGCCAAGGGTTCGGGGGGGCCACCGGGGAGCTGTTTTTT
TRBV6-1	TRBD2	few	TRBJ2-5	CASSTLGLAGEETQYF	TGTGCCAGCAGTACCCTCGGACTAGCGGGAGAGGAGACCCAGTACTTC
TRBV12-3/TRBV12-4	TRBD1	-	TRBJ1-5	CASANLQGGQPQHF	TGTGCCAGCGCCAACCTACAGGGGGGACAGCCCCAGCATTTT
TRBV5-1	TRBD2	few	TRBJ2-2	CASSLLGGMNTGELFF	TGCGCCAGCAGCTTACTGGGAGGGATGAACACCGGGGAGCTGTTTTTT
TRBV6-1	-	-	TRBJ2-3	CASRRGERPPTDTQYF	TGTGCCAGCAGAAGGGGCGAACGACCCCCCACAGATACGCAGTATTTT
TRBV20-1	TRBD1	-	TRBJ2-1	CSASRDRLNNEQFF	TGCAGTGCTAGCCGGGACAGGTTAAACAATGAGCAGTTCTTC
TRBV7-2	-	-	TRBJ1-2	CASSSRGAANYGYTF	TGTGCCAGCAGCTCCCGGGGAGCCGCAAACTATGGCTACACCTTC
TRBV11-2	TRBD2	-	TRBJ2-5	CASSLGLAVGQYF	TGTGCCAGCAGCTTGGGACTAGCGGTGGGCCAGTACTTC
TRBV12-3/TRBV12-4	TRBD2	many	TRBJ2-5	CASSFSGRAQETQYF	TGTGCCAGCAGTTTCAGCGGGAGGGCCCAAGAGACCCAGTACTTC
TRBV6-1	-	-	TRBJ1-1	CASTPAGADTEAFF	TGTGCCAGCACCCCGGCCGGGGCCGACACTGAAGCTTTCTTT
TRBV6-5	-	few	TRBJ2-1	CASSYPPFYRGGYNEQFF	TGTGCCAGCAGTTACCCTCCCTTTTACAGGGGAGGTTACAATGAGCAGTTCTTC
TRBV6-5	-	few	TRBJ1-4	CASSYSSNYNEKLFF	TGTGCCAGCAGTTACTCGAGCAACTACAATGAAAAACTGTTTTTT
TRBV20-1	-	-	TRBJ2-7	CSAFWGHPYEQYF	TGCAGTGCTTTCTGGGGGCACCCTTACGAGCAGTACTTC
TRBV3-1	-	few	TRBJ2-2	CASSQKGNGELFF	TGTGCCAGCAGCCAAAAGGGGAACGGGGAGCTGTTTTTT
TRBV6-2/TRBV6-3	-	few	TRBJ2-7	CASSYFGQRYEQYF	TGTGCCAGCAGTTACTTCGGACAACGTTACGAGCAGTACTTC
TRBV4-2	-	-	TRBJ2-7	CASSQERGTYEQYF	TGTGCCAGCAGCCAAGAAAGAGGGACCTACGAGCAGTACTTC
TRBV27	-	many	TRBJ2-4	CASSLQGTGRAKNIQYF	TGTGCCAGCAGTCTTCAGGGGACTGGTAGAGCCAAAAACATTCAGTACTTC
TRBV6-1	-	few	TRBJ2-2	CASREGPNTGELFF	TGTGCCAGCAGGGAGGGGCCGAACACCGGGGAGCTGTTTTTT
TRBV6-2/TRBV6-3	-	-	TRBJ2-3	CASSRDARDTQYF	TGTGCCAGCAGCCGGGACGCGCGCGATACGCAGTATTTT
TRBV4-2	-	-	TRBJ1-1	CASSQATYDTEAFF	TGTGCCAGCAGCCAAGCCACCTATGACACTGAAGCTTTCTTT
TRBV4-2	TRBD1	-	TRBJ1-4	CASSQSFQGGNEKLFF	TGTGCCAGCAGCCAGAGTTTCCAGGGGGGGAATGAAAAACTGTTTTTT
TRBV6-1	TRBD1	-	TRBJ2-7	CASRPYRGTYEQYF	TGTGCCAGCAGACCGTACAGGGGTACCTACGAGCAGTACTTC
TRBV12-3/TRBV12-4	TRBD2	-	TRBJ2-7	CANSPHAGGQYF	TGTGCCAACAGTCCCCATGCGGGGGGGCAGTACTTC
TRBV29-1	-	-	TRBJ2-7	CSVAATAYEQYF	TGCAGCGTTGCAGCGACAGCCTACGAGCAGTACTTC
TRBV6-6	-	-	TRBJ1-2	CASVLCPNYGYTF	TGTGCCAGCGTCCTTTGCCCTAACTATGGCTACACCTTC
TRBV5-4	-	few	TRBJ2-1	CASSRRERAEQFF	TGTGCCAGCAGCCGTCGGGAGAGGGCTGAGCAGTTCTTC
TRBV12-3/TRBV12-4	TRBD1	-	TRBJ1-6	CASRSLHRGNNSPLHF	TGTGCCAGCAGGTCCCTACACAGGGGAAATAATTCACCCCTCCACTTT